This note documents a single T cell receptor (beta chain) sequence. Antigen unknown. This sample is drawn from a study of T cell responses to AZD1222 COVID-19 vaccine. The germline gives CDR1 MNHEY, CDR2 SVGEGT. The CDR3 has 17 residues. V lost 6 bases and J 8 bases, leaving 28 bases between the germline ends. General study results and limits: Only 5 or 6 AZD1222 recipients were seropositive at baseline. Dominant at 160-218 and 743-854, vaccine-associated CD4 TCRs also spanned spike. There were mostly white British donors and more females than males, and clonal diversity was possibly underestimated. A rise in Spike-specific TCR breadth and depth followed two AZD1222 doses.

Using immunoSEQ multiplex PCR, the repertoire was profiled, and TCRdb retains in-frame clones only, with some absent. The table lists roughly 79,000 clones, about 91% of them singletons. The chain couples TRBV6-2 or TRBV6-3 to TRBJ1-2; perhaps TRBD1 as D (6 bases). The receptor comes from an adult in good health. The starting material was peripheral blood, obtained on day 0 of MenACWY control vaccination. The DNA for the CDR3 is TGTGCCAGCAGCCCCCCGGACAGCCTCTTCGTCGGTCGGGGCTACACCTTC. This sequence encodes CASSPPDSLFVGRGYTF.